The clone carrying this T cell receptor (beta chain) was detected ten times or more. Its antigen is not known. Libraries of TCR beta came from iRepertoire HTBI primers plus Arm-PCR of CDR3 regions. Via MiXCR, TCRdb re-called the multiplex PCR reads, giving one row per CDR3 protein. The data contain 680,000 or so distinct CDR3 sequences, about 16% of them singletons. Documented time point: newly diagnosed GD, antithyroid drugs for less than 3 months. RNA isolated from PBMCs was used to make the TCR library. These data come from a study of regulatory T cells in long-lasting Graves disease. Across the whole study: Under 3 months of antithyroid drugs had been taken by newly diagnosed Graves' patients.

Findings and limits, study-wide: Persistent Graves' patients showed reduced TCR diversity versus newly diagnosed patients. Gene preferences differed: TRBV28, TRBJ1-2, TRBJ2-5 in persistent cases.

CDR1 is DFQATT, CDR2 SNEGSKA, per germline (reference sequence). Between the trimmed V and J ends, which lost 0 bases and 3 bases, there was a span of 14 bases. The CDR3 has 15 residues. These data also featured in a second study, about T cells in Graves' hyperthyroidism and ophthalmopathy.

The clonotype was recovered from a woman aged 25 to 39 with Graves disease. This specimen consisted of peripheral blood mononuclear cells (PBMCs), obtained at new diagnosis, from a patient treated with antithyroid drugs. The chain recombines TRBV20-1 with TRBJ2-5; D unresolved. In DNA form, the CDR3 reads TGCAGTGCTAGAGACGGGTCGCTAAGGGAAGAGACCCAGTACTTC. It specifies CSARDGSLREETQYF.